The T cell receptor beta chain described here comes from a study of T and B cells in COVID-19 patients. Study in general: The recovered patients had mostly mild to moderate COVID-19 with outpatient management. About 90% of the roughly 20 active-infection patients had comorbidities associated with unfavorable COVID-19 outcome. Critical illness requiring mechanical ventilation or extracorporeal membrane oxygenation affected 12 of 20 active-infection patients.

By frequency in the sample, this clonotype is medium-sized. TRB rearrangements were amplified by multiplex PCR with BIOMED2 TRB-A/B primers. TCRdb ran MiXCR on the multiplex PCR reads and lists one entry per CDR3 protein. The data contain some 4,000 distinct CDR3 sequences, 22% of them seen just once; the ten biggest clones take up around a quarter. TRB was amplified from approximately 250-480 ng of blood genomic DNA. Material: blood. The sequence was obtained from a human donor with active COVID-19.

CDR3 sequence: CASSSPGGELFF. CDR3 bases: TGTGCCAGTAGTAGCCCGGGCGGGGAGCTGTTTTTT. The V and J genes are TRBV19 and TRBJ2-2; no definite D call. Between the trimmed V and J ends, which lost 4 bases and 7 bases, there was a span of 7 bases. The CDR3 sequence is 12 residues long. Germline V gene data show CDR1 as LNHDA and CDR2 as SQIVND (reference sequence). Looking up the rest from reference TRBV19 and TRBJ2-2 gives the full variable domain: DGGITQSPKYLFRKEGQNVTLSCEQNLNHDAMYWYRQDPGQGLRLIYYSQIVNDFQKGDIAEGYSVSREKKESFPLTVTSAQKNPTAFYLCASSSPGGELFFGEGSRLTVL.